This T cell receptor (beta chain) was found in a study of blood T cell repertoires in COVID-19. Some clones are missing from TCRdb's copy, which holds only in-frame ones; the method was immunoSEQ multiplex PCR. The sample has fewer than 500,000 clones; 70% to 85% are singletons. This clone has a single count. The CDR3 extends over 13 amino acids. CDR1 is GTSNPN and CDR2 is SVGIG in the germline V gene (reference sequence). V was shortened by 5 bases and J by 8 bases, with 15 bases between the two germline ends. The TCR sequence derives from a human donor with acute or convalescent COVID-19. The donor label of this sample is uncertain. The specimen was peripheral blood. V usage is TRBV30 and J usage is TRBJ1-4; D gene uncertain. CDR3 sequence reads: CAWGRRVAEKLFF. CDR3 sequence (DNA): TGTGCCTGGGGTAGGAGGGTGGCGGAAAAACTGTTTTTT. Looking up the rest from reference TRBV30 and TRBJ1-4 gives the full variable domain: SQTIHQWPATLVQPVGSPLSLECTVEGTSNPNLYWYRQAAGRGLQLLFYSVGIGQISSEVPQNLSASRPQDRQFILSSKKLLLSDSGFYLCAWGRRVAEKLFFGSGTQLSVL.